This passage covers 14 T cell receptor beta chains from one sample sequenced in a study of control samples from healthy donors and cancer patients (dated by TCRdb to the early 2020s). Libraries were prepared through the immunoSEQ multiplex PCR assay. Here the immuneACCESS table is served through TCRdb, limited to in-frame sequences with V and J called. Missing clones are a known gap in these copies; in checked studies unresolved V genes cover under half, and the rest lacks a known reason. This sample lists about 82,000 clones; over 75% were detected once. About a fifth of the sample comes from the top ten. Sequencing input: blood. The receptors stem from a man aged 50 to 59 in good health.

This sequence joins TRBV7-2 and TRBJ2-5; D not certain. Trimming took 2 bases from V and 2 from J, leaving 9 bases between them. Germline V gene sequence: CDR1 SGHTA, CDR2 FQGNSA. This CDR3 is built from 14 residues. CDR3 protein: CASSLQSKQETQYF. CDR3 nucleotide sequence: TGTGCCAGCAGCTTACAGAGTAAACAAGAGACCCAGTACTTC.

The rearrangement uses TRBV7-2 and TRBJ2-7, with 9 nucleotides matching TRBD2. The V gene end was trimmed by 5 bases and the J gene end by 5 bases; junction bases not matched to a gene: 10. The length of the CDR3 is 15 residues. The V gene's germline CDR1 is SGHTA and CDR2 FQGNSA. This CDR3 reads CASSLKGLAYHEQYF. In nucleotides, the CDR3 is TGTGCCAGCAGCCTTAAGGGACTAGCTTACCACGAGCAGTACTTC.

This rearrangement joins TRBV18 to TRBJ1-5, with D tentatively TRBD1 (6 bases). Germline values: CDR1 KGHSH, CDR2 LQKENI. This CDR3 contains 14 residues. The V gene lost 6 bases and the J gene lost 9 bases, with 18 bases spanning the gap. The CDR3 sequence is CASSSGGGGWPQHF. In DNA form, the CDR3 reads TGTGCCAGCTCGTCCGGGGGGGGCGGGTGGCCCCAGCATTTT.

The V call is TRBV12-3 or TRBV12-4, the J call TRBJ2-3; 8 bases match TRBD2. V shed 2 bases and J 11 bases; nucleotides not matched to a gene: 6. This CDR3 is built from 13 residues. CDR3 protein: CASSLLSGVMQYF. The CDR3 DNA is TGTGCCAGCAGTTTACTTAGCGGGGTGATGCAGTATTTT.

This sequence joins TRBV3-1 (or the pseudogene TRBV3-2) and TRBJ2-3, with 10 nucleotides matching TRBD1. Germline-derived CDR1 and CDR2 are LGHDT and YNNKEL (reference sequence). The trim removed 4 bases at V and 4 bases at J, leaving 14 bases unmatched. The CDR3 totals 18 residues. CDR3 sequence: CASSPDRGSSEGPDTQYF. The CDR3 DNA reads TGTGCCAGCAGCCCGGACAGGGGGAGTAGCGAGGGACCAGATACGCAGTATTTT.

The sample holds one count of this clone. V usage is TRBV25-1 and J usage is TRBJ1-3, with TRBD1 identical over 7 bases. The CDR3 length is 16 residues. Germline V gene lookup returns CDR1 MGHDK and CDR2 SYGVNS. V lost 5 bases to trimming and J lost 0 bases; unmatched junction nucleotides: 7. CDR3 coding DNA: TGTGCCAGCAGTACTTCTCGACAGGGCTCTGGAAACACCATATATTTT. It specifies CASSTSRQGSGNTIYF.

This chain links TRBV11-2 with TRBJ1-6; 11 bases match TRBD1. Germline V lookup: CDR1 SGHAT, CDR2 FQNNGV. V lost 5 bases and J lost 11; bases outside the gene matches: 8. CDR3 length: 15 residues. Here the CDR3 reads CASSLWTGGEAPLHF. In nucleotides, the CDR3 is TGTGCCAGCAGCCTATGGACAGGGGGCGAGGCACCCCTCCACTTT.

The J gene is TRBJ1-5, the V gene TRBV10-3; D is ambiguous. The V and J ends lost 0 bases and 4 bases respectively, with 7 bases between them. The CDR3 runs 14 residues. Germline CDR1 ENHRY, CDR2 SYGVKD. CDR3 in DNA: TGTGCCATCAGTGAGTCGGTGGGAAATCAGCCCCAGCATTTT. Translation: CAISESVGNQPQHF.

J is TRBJ1-2 and V is TRBV2, with TRBD1 matching 12 bases. The V gene's germline CDR1 is SNHLY and CDR2 FYNNEI. The CDR3 runs to 14 residues. J lost 8 bases, V lost 3 bases, and 4 bases had no gene match. CDR3 sequence: CASSDPGTGGGYTF. The CDR3 region has the DNA TGTGCCAGCAGTGACCCCGGGACAGGGGGCGGCTACACCTTC.

The chain recombines TRBV25-1 with TRBJ2-6; the D gene is possibly TRBD1 (5 bases). The CDR3 runs to 18 residues. The V and J ends lost 3 bases and 0 bases respectively, with 15 bases between them. Germline CDR1 and CDR2: MGHDK and SYGVNS. The CDR3 nucleotides read TGTGCCAGCAGTGATAAGACCCTTGGGGCCTCTGGGGCCAACGTCCTGACTTTC. This sequence encodes CASSDKTLGASGANVLTF.

This chain links TRBV9 with TRBJ1-2, with TRBD1 matching over 7 bases. Trimming at V came to 2 bases and at J to 2 bases, leaving 6 bases not matched to a gene. This CDR3 has 15 amino acids. Germline-derived CDR1 and CDR2 are SGDLS and YYNGEE. The CDR3 sequence is CASSVGGDSNYGYTF. The CDR3 nucleotides read TGTGCCAGCAGCGTCGGGGGGGACAGCAACTATGGCTACACCTTC.

This sequence joins TRBV7-8 and TRBJ2-3, with 15 nucleotides matching TRBD2. Germline values: CDR1 SGHVS, CDR2 FQNEAQ. Trimming took 5 bases from V and 5 from J; bases not matched to a gene: 11. The CDR3 sequence is 18 residues long. The CDR3 sequence is CASSPPGLAGGRVDTQYF. CDR3 sequence (DNA): TGTGCCAGCAGCCCTCCCGGACTAGCGGGAGGGCGAGTAGATACGCAGTATTTT.

Here the CDR3 DNA reads TGCGCCAGCAGCCTTTCTAGCCCTCCTGAGAACATTCAGTACTTC. Translating gives CASSLSSPPENIQYF. The chain employs TRBV5-1 and TRBJ2-4, with D possibly being TRBD2 (5 bases). There are 15 residues in the CDR3. The V and J ends lost 4 bases and 7 bases respectively, with 18 bases between them. Per germline, CDR1 SGHRS and CDR2 YFSETQ.

The chain has TRBV7-2 and TRBJ1-1; D gene ambiguous. V lost 4 bases and J lost 0, with 6 bases in between. Germline CDR1 reads SGHTA; CDR2 reads FQGNSA. This CDR3 is built from 13 residues. The CDR3 nucleotides are TGTGCCAGCAGCTCCGACATGAACACTGAAGCTTTCTTT. Its translation is CASSSDMNTEAFF.